This T cell receptor (beta chain) was recorded in a study of OX40 agonist ivuxolimab in advanced cancers. General study results and limits: On average, CD8+ T cells showed a greater number of expanded clones than CD4+. Not determined was the antigen specificity of the expanded peripheral T cells.

CDR1 and CDR2 from the germline V gene are SGHRS and YFSETQ. The CDR3 runs to 13 residues. V dropped 3 bases and J dropped 0 bases, with 6 bases sitting between them. Sampling times: baseline, cycle 4 day 1, cycle 7 day 1. As to this clone: Its antigen remains unknown.

The repertoire was sequenced with immunoSEQ multiplex PCR; TCRdb's copy has only in-frame clones and lacks some. Of approximately 82,000 clones listed, more than 70% are singletons. The sequenced sample was CD4+ or CD8+ T cells sorted from blood, obtained in a trial of the OX40 agonist ivuxolimab. The chain recombines TRBV5-1 with TRBJ1-1; no clear D gene. The clonotype comes from an adult with an advanced solid tumor such as melanoma, head and neck, liver or kidney cancer. The CDR3 protein is CASSWSVNTEAFF. The CDR3 nucleotides are TGCGCCAGCAGCTGGTCGGTGAACACTGAAGCTTTCTTT.